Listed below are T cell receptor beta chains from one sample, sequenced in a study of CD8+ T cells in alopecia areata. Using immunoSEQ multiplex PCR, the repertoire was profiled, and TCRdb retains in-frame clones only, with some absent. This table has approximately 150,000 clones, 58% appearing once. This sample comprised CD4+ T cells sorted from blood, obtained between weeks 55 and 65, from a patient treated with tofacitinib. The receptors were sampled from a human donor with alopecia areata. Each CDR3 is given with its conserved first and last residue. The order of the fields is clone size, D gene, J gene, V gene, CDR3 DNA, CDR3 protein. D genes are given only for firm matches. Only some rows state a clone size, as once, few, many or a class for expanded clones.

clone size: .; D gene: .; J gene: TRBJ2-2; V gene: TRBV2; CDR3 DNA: TGTGCCAGCAGTCTCACTAGCTCCCACACCGGGGAGCTGTTTTTT; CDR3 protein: CASSLTSSHTGELFF
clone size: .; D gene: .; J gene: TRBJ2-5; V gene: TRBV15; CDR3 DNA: TGTGCCACCAGCAGAGGGGTTGCAGGAGAGACCCAGTACTTC; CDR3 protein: CATSRGVAGETQYF
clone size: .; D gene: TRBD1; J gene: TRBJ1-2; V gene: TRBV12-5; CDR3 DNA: TGTGCTAGTGGTTTCGACAGGGGTGGCTACACCTTC; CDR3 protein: CASGFDRGGYTF
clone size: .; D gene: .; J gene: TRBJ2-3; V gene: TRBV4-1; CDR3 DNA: TGCGCCAGCAGCCAAGCCCGCGCGGGAGATACGCAGTATTTT; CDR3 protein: CASSQARAGDTQYF
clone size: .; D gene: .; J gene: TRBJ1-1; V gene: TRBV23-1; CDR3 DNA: TGCGCCAGCAGTCAGTCAGGGAAGAACACTGAAGCTTTCTTT; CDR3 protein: CASSQSGKNTEAFF
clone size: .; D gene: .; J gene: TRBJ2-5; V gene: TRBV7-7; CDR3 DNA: TGTGCTAGCAGCTCTGGTAGGACGCAACAAGAGACCCAGTACTTC; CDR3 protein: CASSSGRTQQETQYF
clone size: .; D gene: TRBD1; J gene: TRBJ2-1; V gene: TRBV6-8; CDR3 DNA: TGTGCCAGCAGACACGGGACAGGGTCATATGAGCAGTTCTTC; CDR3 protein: CASRHGTGSYEQFF
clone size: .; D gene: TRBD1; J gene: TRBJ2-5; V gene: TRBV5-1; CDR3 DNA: TGCGCCAGCAGCCGAGGGACAGGCGAGGAGACCCAGTACTTC; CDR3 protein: CASSRGTGEETQYF
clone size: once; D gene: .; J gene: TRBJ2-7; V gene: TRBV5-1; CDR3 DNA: TGCGCCAGCAGCTTGACTAGCTCCTACGAGCAGTACTTC; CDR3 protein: CASSLTSSYEQYF
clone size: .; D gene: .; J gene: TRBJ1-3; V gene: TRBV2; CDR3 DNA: TGTGCCAGCAACCAGGGGCCGGGAAACACCATATATTTT; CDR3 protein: CASNQGPGNTIYF
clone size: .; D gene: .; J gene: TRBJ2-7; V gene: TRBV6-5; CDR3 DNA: TGTGCCAGCACGGCCTCAGGAGCTGGAGTTTACGAGCAGTACTTC; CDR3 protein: CASTASGAGVYEQYF
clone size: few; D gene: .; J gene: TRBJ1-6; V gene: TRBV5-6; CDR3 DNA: TGTGCCAGCAGCTCCTGGATTAATTCACCCCTCCACTTT; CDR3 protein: CASSSWINSPLHF
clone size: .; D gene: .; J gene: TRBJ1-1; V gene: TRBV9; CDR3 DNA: TGTGCCAGCAGCCCCTGGCTTAAGGAGGCTGAAGCTTTCTTT; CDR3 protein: CASSPWLKEAEAFF
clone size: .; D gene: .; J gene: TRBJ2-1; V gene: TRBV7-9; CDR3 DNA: TGTGCCAGCACCACAAGGGCTTCCAATGAGCAGTTCTTC; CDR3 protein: CASTTRASNEQFF
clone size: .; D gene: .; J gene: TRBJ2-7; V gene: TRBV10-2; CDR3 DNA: TGCGCCAGCGGTGGGGGTGAAGGCGAGCAGTACTTC; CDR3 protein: CASGGGEGEQYF
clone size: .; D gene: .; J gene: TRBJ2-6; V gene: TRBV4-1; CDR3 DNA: TGCGCCAGCAGCCAATCTTTGGGGTCTGGGGCCAACGTCCTGACTTTC; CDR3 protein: CASSQSLGSGANVLTF
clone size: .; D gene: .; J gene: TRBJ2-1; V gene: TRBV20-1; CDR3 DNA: TGCAGTGCACGAAACAATGAGCAGTTCTTC; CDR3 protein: CSARNNEQFF
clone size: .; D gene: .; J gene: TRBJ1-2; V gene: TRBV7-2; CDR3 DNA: TGTGCCAGCAGCTTTTCTAACTATGGCTACACCTTC; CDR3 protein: CASSFSNYGYTF
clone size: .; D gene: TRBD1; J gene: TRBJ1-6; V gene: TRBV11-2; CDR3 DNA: TGTGCCAGCAGCCAGGGGGATTCACCCCTCCACTTT; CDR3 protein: CASSQGDSPLHF
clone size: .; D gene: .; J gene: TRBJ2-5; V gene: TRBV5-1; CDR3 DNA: TGCGCCAGCAGCTATAGGAACTGGACCCTTACCCCAAAAATCCGGGAGACCCAGTACTTC; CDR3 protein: CASSYRNWTLTPKIRETQYF
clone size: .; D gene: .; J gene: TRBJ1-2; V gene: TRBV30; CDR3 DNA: TGTGCCTGGAGTGGCGGGCCATCCAGTTGGCTCTTC; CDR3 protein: CAWSGGPSSWLF
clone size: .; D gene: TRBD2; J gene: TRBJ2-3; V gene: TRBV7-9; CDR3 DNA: TGTGCCAGCAGCTTAGCGCTGAGCGGGGCCGATACGCAGTATTTT; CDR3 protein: CASSLALSGADTQYF
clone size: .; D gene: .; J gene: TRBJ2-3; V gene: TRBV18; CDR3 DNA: TGTGCCAGCTCACCCCAAGCAGATACGCAGTATTTT; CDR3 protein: CASSPQADTQYF
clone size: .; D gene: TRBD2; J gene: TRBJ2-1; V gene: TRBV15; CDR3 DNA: TGTGCCACCAGCAGAGCTAGCGGGGACGTTAATGAGCAGTTCTTC; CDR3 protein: CATSRASGDVNEQFF
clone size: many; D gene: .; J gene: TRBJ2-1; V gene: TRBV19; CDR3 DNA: TGTGCCAGTAGCCACCGCTACAATGAGCAGTTCTTC; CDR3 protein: CASSHRYNEQFF
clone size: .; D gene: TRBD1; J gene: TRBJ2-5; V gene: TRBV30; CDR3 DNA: TGTGCCTGGAAACGGACCGGGACAGCGAAAGAGACCCAGTACTTC; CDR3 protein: CAWKRTGTAKETQYF
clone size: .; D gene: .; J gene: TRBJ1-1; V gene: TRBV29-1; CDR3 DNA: TGCAGCGTTGAATGGAGATATGCCGGGAACACTGAAGCTTTCTTT; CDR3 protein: CSVEWRYAGNTEAFF
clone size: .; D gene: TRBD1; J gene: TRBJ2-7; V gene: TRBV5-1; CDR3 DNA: TGCGCCAGCAGCGAACAGGGGGCGCATGAGCAGTACTTC; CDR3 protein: CASSEQGAHEQYF
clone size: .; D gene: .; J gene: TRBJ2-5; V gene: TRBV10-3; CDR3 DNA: TGTGCCATCAGTGATGGAGGGGCAGAGACCCAGTACTTC; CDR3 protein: CAISDGGAETQYF
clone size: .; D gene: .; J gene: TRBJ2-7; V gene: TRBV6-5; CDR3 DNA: TGTGCCAGCAGTTACTCTATCGACGGAGTCTACGAGCAGTACTTC; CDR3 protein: CASSYSIDGVYEQYF
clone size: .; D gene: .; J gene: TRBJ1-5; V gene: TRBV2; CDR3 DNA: TGTGCCAGCAGTGCACGGGACACTTATCAGCCCCAGCATTTT; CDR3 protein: CASSARDTYQPQHF
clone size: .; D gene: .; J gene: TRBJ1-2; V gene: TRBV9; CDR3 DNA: TGTGCCAGCAGCTCCCGTTTGGGGGGCTATGGCTACACCTTC; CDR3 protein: CASSSRLGGYGYTF
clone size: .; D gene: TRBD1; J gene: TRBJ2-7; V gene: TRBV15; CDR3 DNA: TGTGCCACCAGCATCAGCTCCCACCACCGACAGGGCGCCTACTACGAGCAGTACTTC; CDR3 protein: CATSISSHHRQGAYYEQYF
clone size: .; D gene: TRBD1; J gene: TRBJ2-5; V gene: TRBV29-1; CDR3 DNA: TGCAGCGCTGACAGGGGCCGGGAGACCCAGTACTTC; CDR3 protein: CSADRGRETQYF
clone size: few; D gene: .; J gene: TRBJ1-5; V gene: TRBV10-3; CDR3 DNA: TGTGCCACACGGGACACCAATCAGCCCCAGCATTTT; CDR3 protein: CATRDTNQPQHF
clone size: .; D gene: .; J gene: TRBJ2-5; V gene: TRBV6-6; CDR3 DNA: TGTGCCAGCTCTAAGAGGGGGGTTTTCCAAGAGACCCAGTACTTC; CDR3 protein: CASSKRGVFQETQYF
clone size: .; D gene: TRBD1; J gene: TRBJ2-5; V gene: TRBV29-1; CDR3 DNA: TGCAGCGTTGATTTGGACAGGGATAAAGAGACCCAGTACTTC; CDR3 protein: CSVDLDRDKETQYF
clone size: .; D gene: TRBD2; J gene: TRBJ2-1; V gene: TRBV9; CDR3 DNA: TGTGCCAGCAGCGTAATTCCCGGGGGGGCCAATGAGCAGTTCTTC; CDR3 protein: CASSVIPGGANEQFF
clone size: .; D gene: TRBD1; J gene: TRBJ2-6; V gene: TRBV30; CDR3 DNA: TGTGCCTGGAGTGGGGACAGGACCCTTCACTCTGGGGCCAACGTCCTGACTTTC; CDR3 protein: CAWSGDRTLHSGANVLTF
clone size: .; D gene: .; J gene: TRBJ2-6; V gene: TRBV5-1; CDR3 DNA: TGCGCCAGCAGCTCCGGGAGCAGCTCTGGGGCCAACGTCCTGACTTTC; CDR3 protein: CASSSGSSSGANVLTF
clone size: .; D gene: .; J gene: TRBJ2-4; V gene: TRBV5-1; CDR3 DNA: TGCGCCAGCAGCCCGACTCCGGGACACATAAACATTCAGTACTTC; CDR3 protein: CASSPTPGHINIQYF
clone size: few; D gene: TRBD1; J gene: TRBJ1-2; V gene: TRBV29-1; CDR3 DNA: TGCAGCGTCGACACGTGGCAGGGGGCTGAGGAGGGCTACACCTTC; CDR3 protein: CSVDTWQGAEEGYTF
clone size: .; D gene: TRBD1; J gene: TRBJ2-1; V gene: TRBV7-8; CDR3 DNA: TGTGCCAGCAGCGGATGGACAGGGAACAATGAGCAGTTCTTC; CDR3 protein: CASSGWTGNNEQFF
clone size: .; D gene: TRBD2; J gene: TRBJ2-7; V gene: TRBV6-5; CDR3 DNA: TGTGCCAGCACCAATCTAGCGGGGGCCTACGAGCAGTACTTC; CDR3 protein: CASTNLAGAYEQYF
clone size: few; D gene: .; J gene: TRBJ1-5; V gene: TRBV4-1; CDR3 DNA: TGCGCCAGCAGCCCCATCGGGGGGGCGCGCAATCAGCCCCAGCATTTT; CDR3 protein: CASSPIGGARNQPQHF